The 28 T cell receptor beta chains presented below share a single source sample, sequenced in a study of blood T cell repertoires in COVID-19. Generated by immunoSEQ multiplex PCR, the TCRdb table keeps only in-frame clones and is missing some. The top ten hold approximately 8.1% of the sample, which has some 180,000 clones, around 76% seen once. Sequences were obtained from peripheral blood. These receptors originate from a woman aged 55-69 years with COVID-19, enrolled during active disease.

In its sample, this clone was seen once. One junction end disagrees with the germline gene, perhaps due to a read error. The V call is TRBV7-7, the J call TRBJ2-5; tentatively, D is TRBD2 (7 bases). Germline-derived CDR1 and CDR2 are SSHAT and FNYEAQ (reference sequence). This CDR3 spans 14 amino acids. The chain's CDR3 is CASSWGGRPETQYF. CDR3 in DNA: TGTGCTAGCAGCTGGGGGGGGCGCCCAGAGACCCAGTACTTC. Complete variable domain (other parts from reference TRBV7-7 and TRBJ2-5): GAGVSQSPRYKVTKRGQDVTLRCDPISSHATLYWYQQALGQGPEFLTYFNYEAQPDKSGLPSDRFSAERPEGSISTLTIQRTEQRDSAMYRCASSWGGRPETQYFGPGTRLLVL.

This chain uses TRBV4-1 with TRBJ2-6, with 7 bases fitting TRBD1. The CDR3 has 16 amino acids. Germline V lookup: CDR1 MGHRA, CDR2 YSYEKL. V dropped 5 bases and J dropped 2; count of bases not matched to a gene: 6. This CDR3 is CASSGITGAGANVLTF. In nucleotides, the CDR3 is TGCGCCAGCAGCGGGATAACAGGGGCTGGGGCCAACGTCCTGACTTTC.

This clone was seen a handful of times. The chain links TRBV5-8 to TRBJ1-2, with a tentative D call TRBD1 (6 bases). CDR1 is SGHTS and CDR2 is YDEGEE in the germline V gene. This CDR3 contains 15 residues. Deletions cut 0 bases from V and 6 bases from J, with 15 bases between. CDR3 loop: CASSLGAAGDHGYTF. The CDR3 nucleotides read TGTGCCAGCAGCTTGGGCGCGGCAGGGGACCATGGCTACACCTTC.

V and J are TRBV24-1 and TRBJ2-1, with 7 bases matching TRBD1. Germline V gives CDR1 KGHDR, CDR2 SFDVKD. CDR3 length: 17 residues. V trimming: 3 bases; J trimming: 2 bases; junction bases outside the gene matches: 9. The CDR3 DNA sequence: TGTGCCACCAGTGATCCCTACAGGGGCGGCGCCTACAATGAGCAGTTCTTC. It codes for CATSDPYRGGAYNEQFF.

The V call is TRBV15, the J call TRBJ1-5, with D perhaps matching TRBD1 (5 bases). The germline CDR1 and CDR2 sequences are LNHNV and YYDKDF (reference sequence). V lost 3 bases to trimming and J lost 5 bases, with 11 bases between them. The CDR3 contains 14 residues. The CDR3 DNA reads as TGTGCCACCAGCAGGGGTGGCAGGGATCAGCCCCAGCATTTT. As protein: CATSRGGRDQPQHF.

This clone occurred once. This sequence joins TRBV5-1 and TRBJ2-6, with D uncertain. Trimming took off 3 bases at V and 4 bases at J, with 14 bases between the two ends. The CDR3 is 16 residues long. Germline V gene lookup returns CDR1 SGHRS and CDR2 YFSETQ. The CDR3 is CASSWIGSPGANVLTF. The CDR3 DNA reads as TGCGCCAGCAGCTGGATCGGGTCCCCGGGGGCCAACGTCCTGACTTTC.

The rearrangement uses TRBV19 and TRBJ1-5, with D tentatively TRBD1 (5 bases). Trimming stripped 4 bases from V and 0 bases from J, with 13 bases between. The germline CDR1 and CDR2 sequences are LNHDA and SQIVND (reference sequence). The CDR3 contains 16 residues. The CDR3: CASSRGDGDSNQPQHF. CDR3 bases: TGTGCCAGTAGTAGGGGGGACGGAGATAGCAATCAGCCCCAGCATTTT.

V is TRBV4-2 and J is TRBJ1-6; D remains ambiguous. Germline values: CDR1 LGHNA, CDR2 YNFKEQ. V dropped 1 base and J dropped 5 bases, with 6 bases sitting between them. The length of the CDR3 is 14 residues. CDR3 DNA: TGTGCCAGCAGCCAAGTTGAGAATAATTCACCCCTCCACTTT. Translated, it gives CASSQVENNSPLHF.

J is TRBJ1-4 and V is TRBV6-5, with 7 bases aligning to TRBD1. J gave up 8 bases and V 6 bases, and 6 bases lay outside the gene matches. The CDR3 sequence is 13 residues long. Germline V gives CDR1 MNHEY, CDR2 SVGAGI. The CDR3 DNA is TGTGCCAGCAGGAGGGGGCAGGGGGAAAAACTGTTTTTT. As protein: CASRRGQGEKLFF.

The genes are TRBV4-2 and TRBJ2-3, with a tentative D call TRBD1 (5 bases). CDR1 and CDR2 from the germline V gene are LGHNA and YNFKEQ. CDR3 length: 15 residues. V lost 3 bases and J lost 0, with 10 bases in between. The CDR3 DNA sequence: TGTGCCAGCAGCCATCCAGGGCCTAGCACAGATACGCAGTATTTT. This gives the protein CASSHPGPSTDTQYF.

This clone turned up a few times. The chain is built from TRBV3-1 (or the pseudogene TRBV3-2) and TRBJ2-6, with D unclear. This CDR3 has 15 amino acids. V was pared by 0 bases and J by 1 base, with 4 bases between. The germline gives CDR1 LGHDT, CDR2 YNNKEL (reference sequence). DNA for the CDR3: TGTGCCAGCAGCCAAGATCATTCTGGGGCCAACGTCCTGACTTTC. This codes for CASSQDHSGANVLTF.

V gene TRBV7-9 combines with J gene TRBJ1-3; 7 bases are shared with TRBD1. The CDR3 totals 14 residues. The V segment lost 5 bases and the J segment 4 bases; nucleotides outside the gene matches: 5. CDR1 SEHNR and CDR2 FQNEAQ come from the germline V gene (reference sequence). CDR3 nucleotides: TGTGCCAGCAGCATACAGGGGCAAGGAAACACCATATATTTT. This encodes CASSIQGQGNTIYF.

This rearrangement joins TRBV6-5 to TRBJ1-6, with D possibly matching TRBD1 (6 bases). Between the trimmed V and J ends, which lost 5 bases and 7 bases, there was a span of 6 bases. The CDR3 has 12 amino acids. Looked up from germline, CDR1 is MNHEY and CDR2 is SVGAGI. CDR3 loop: CASSQGNSPLHF. CDR3 nucleotides: TGTGCCAGCAGTCAGGGGAATTCACCCCTCCACTTT.

The rearrangement uses TRBV6-6 and TRBJ1-5, with a possible D match to TRBD1 (5 bases). Trimming took off 6 bases at V and 4 bases at J, with 13 bases between the two ends. CDR1 is MNHNY and CDR2 is SVGAGI in the germline V gene (reference sequence). The length of the CDR3 is 14 residues. The CDR3, as DNA: TGTGCCAGCAGGGCCGGGACTTCTAATCAGCCCCAGCATTTT. Translating gives CASRAGTSNQPQHF.

The CDR3 DNA follows: TGTGCCAGCAGCTTAGCTGAAGTAGCGGGGGGCCCCCCCCAAGAGACCCAGTACTTC. It encodes CASSLAEVAGGPPQETQYF. This chain joins TRBV7-9 and TRBJ2-5; TRBD2 matches 10 bases. The CDR3 length is 19 residues. Unmatched junction bases numbered 11, after V lost 0 bases and J lost 1 base. Germline V gene data show CDR1 as SEHNR and CDR2 as FQNEAQ (reference sequence).

This clone was seen a single time. This sequence joins TRBV7-6 and TRBJ2-1, with 10 nucleotides matching TRBD2. Trimming cost V 4 bases and J 8 bases; bases outside gene matches: 8. The CDR3 runs to 15 residues. Germline lookup yields CDR1 SGHVS and CDR2 FNYEAQ. For the CDR3, the DNA is TGTGCCAGCAGCTGGGGGCTAGCGGGAGTAGATGAGCAGTTCTTC. It specifies CASSWGLAGVDEQFF.

This clone was seen a single time. The chain couples TRBV18 to TRBJ2-1; weak D call: TRBD1 (7 bases). CDR1 and CDR2 (germline): KGHSH, LQKENI. Trimming took 1 base from V and 7 from J, leaving 17 bases between them. The CDR3 contains 16 residues. This CDR3 is CASSPQEAGGWNEQFF. CDR3 in DNA: TGTGCCAGCTCACCACAGGAGGCAGGGGGGTGGAATGAGCAGTTCTTC.

The genes are TRBV12-2 and TRBJ2-7; the table calls TRBD2, which could not be checked here. TRBV12-2 is designated a pseudogene. The CDR3 consists of 11 residues. Here the CDR3 reads CARLAVYEQYV. The CDR3 DNA sequence: TGTGCAAGGCTAGCGGTCTACGAGCAGTACGTC.

The V and J genes are TRBV19 and TRBJ2-3; 9 bases align to TRBD1. From germline, CDR1 is LNHDA and CDR2 SQIVND (reference sequence). CDR3 length: 15 amino acids. Trimming cost V 4 bases and J 5 bases; bases outside gene matches: 7. Written as DNA, the CDR3 is TGTGCCAGTAGTACCGGGACAGGGAAGGGAGATACGCAGTATTTT. It specifies CASSTGTGKGDTQYF.

This sequence joins TRBV19 and TRBJ2-1; 8 bases agree with TRBD2. Germline V gives CDR1 LNHDA, CDR2 SQIVND (reference sequence). J lost 4 bases, V lost 10 bases, and 12 bases had no gene match. The CDR3 is 15 amino acids. The DNA of the CDR3 is TGTGCCACCGACAAGGGCACTAGCGGATACAATGAGCAGTTCTTC. This encodes CATDKGTSGYNEQFF.

The chain has TRBV9 and TRBJ2-7; 12 bases are shared with TRBD2. V lost 4 bases and J lost 4; bases outside the gene matches: 6. In germline, CDR1 is SGDLS, CDR2 YYNGEE. The CDR3 is made up of 15 amino acids. CDR3: CASSPTSGSVYEQYF. As DNA, the CDR3 is TGTGCCAGCAGCCCGACTAGCGGGAGCGTTTACGAGCAGTACTTC.

This chain joins TRBV5-1 and TRBJ2-1; TRBD2 matches at 7 bases. This CDR3 is built from 16 residues. After removal of 1 base from V and 7 bases from J, the junction contained 11 bases not matched to a gene. From germline, CDR1 is SGHRS and CDR2 YFSETQ. In nucleotides, the CDR3 is TGCGCCAGCAGCTTGCTGCGGGAGCCTTGGGTTAATGAGCAGTTCTTC. As protein: CASSLLREPWVNEQFF.

CDR3 in amino acids: CASSSNSYEQYF. The CDR3 nucleotides read TGTGCCAGCAGCTCTAATTCCTACGAGCAGTACTTC. The chain recombines TRBV7-6 with TRBJ2-7, with no clear D. V shed 4 bases and J shed 1 base, with 5 bases lying between them. CDR1 is SGHVS and CDR2 is FNYEAQ in the germline V gene. The CDR3 extends over 12 amino acids.

The chain combines TRBV27 with TRBJ1-5, with D hard to call. The germline V gene has CDR1 MNHEY and CDR2 SMNVEV (reference sequence). Deletions cut 5 bases from V and 4 bases from J, with 3 bases between. This CDR3 contains 11 residues. As DNA, the CDR3 is TGTGCCAGCAGTCTAAATCAGCCCCAGCATTTT. Protein: CASSLNQPQHF.

The CDR3 DNA sequence: TGTGCCAGCAGCTTAGGGTGGGAGGGAAACGCAGATACGCAGTATTTT. Translating gives CASSLGWEGNADTQYF. The chain joins TRBV13 to TRBJ2-3; 7 nucleotides align to TRBD2. The CDR3 is 16 residues long. Trimming removed 0 bases from V and 4 bases from J; junction bases left unmatched: 7. Germline lookup yields CDR1 PRHDT and CDR2 FYEKMQ (reference sequence).

This clone was detected only a few times. The V gene is TRBV4-1, the J gene TRBJ2-5; 14 bases align to TRBD2. CDR1 is MGHRA and CDR2 is YSYEKL in the germline V gene. Trimming at V came to 4 bases and at J to 0 bases, leaving 4 bases not matched to a gene. The CDR3 runs to 17 residues. The CDR3 here is CASSPTSGGVYQETQYF. The CDR3 DNA follows: TGCGCCAGCAGCCCGACTAGCGGGGGGGTGTACCAAGAGACCCAGTACTTC.

As to this clone: The junction shows a germline mismatch at one end, possibly a read error. The V call is TRBV2, the J call TRBJ1-1, with D possibly TRBD1 on 6 matching bases. The CDR3 extends over 15 amino acids. Germline-derived CDR1 and CDR2 are SNHLY and FYNNEI. CDR3 DNA: TGTGCCGGCAGATTCTCCAGGGGAATGAACACTGAAGCTTTCTTT. This codes for CAGRFSRGMNTEAFF.

The gene calls are TRBV11-3 and TRBJ1-1, with TRBD1 matching over 7 bases. V lost 5 bases to trimming and J lost 0 bases; unmatched junction nucleotides: 3. This CDR3 has 14 amino acids. Germline V gene data show CDR1 as SGHNT and CDR2 as YENEEA. The CDR3 region has the DNA TGTGCCAGCAGCCCTGGGACAGTGAACACTGAAGCTTTCTTT. It codes for CASSPGTVNTEAFF.